This T cell receptor beta chain was profiled in a study of blood T cell repertoires in COVID-19. The wider study: Specimens from acute and convalescent COVID-19 originated in the United States, Italy and Spain. From T cells, B-cell-depleted T cells, or PBMCs came the material, which was cDNA or gDNA.

Unmatched junction bases numbered 10, after V lost 1 base and J lost 7 bases. The germline V gene has CDR1 LGHNA and CDR2 YSLEER. This CDR3 has 16 residues. Participants were aged about 18 to 89 years from about 25 US areas. In assigning cohorts, the study relied on participant-reported clinical history. Profiling relied on immunoSEQ multiplex PCR, and the TCRdb table lists in-frame clones only, not all of them. This table has about 230,000 clones, around 89% appearing once. Sequenced material: PBMCs or T cells enriched from blood (not recorded which). The sequence came from a woman aged 35 to 49 with acute COVID-19. The V and J genes are TRBV4-3 and TRBJ1-1; 9 nucleotides agree with TRBD1. In DNA form, the CDR3 reads TGCGCCAGCAGCCAAGGCACGACAGGGGGGAATGGTGAAGCTTTCTTT. Translated, it gives CASSQGTTGGNGEAFF.